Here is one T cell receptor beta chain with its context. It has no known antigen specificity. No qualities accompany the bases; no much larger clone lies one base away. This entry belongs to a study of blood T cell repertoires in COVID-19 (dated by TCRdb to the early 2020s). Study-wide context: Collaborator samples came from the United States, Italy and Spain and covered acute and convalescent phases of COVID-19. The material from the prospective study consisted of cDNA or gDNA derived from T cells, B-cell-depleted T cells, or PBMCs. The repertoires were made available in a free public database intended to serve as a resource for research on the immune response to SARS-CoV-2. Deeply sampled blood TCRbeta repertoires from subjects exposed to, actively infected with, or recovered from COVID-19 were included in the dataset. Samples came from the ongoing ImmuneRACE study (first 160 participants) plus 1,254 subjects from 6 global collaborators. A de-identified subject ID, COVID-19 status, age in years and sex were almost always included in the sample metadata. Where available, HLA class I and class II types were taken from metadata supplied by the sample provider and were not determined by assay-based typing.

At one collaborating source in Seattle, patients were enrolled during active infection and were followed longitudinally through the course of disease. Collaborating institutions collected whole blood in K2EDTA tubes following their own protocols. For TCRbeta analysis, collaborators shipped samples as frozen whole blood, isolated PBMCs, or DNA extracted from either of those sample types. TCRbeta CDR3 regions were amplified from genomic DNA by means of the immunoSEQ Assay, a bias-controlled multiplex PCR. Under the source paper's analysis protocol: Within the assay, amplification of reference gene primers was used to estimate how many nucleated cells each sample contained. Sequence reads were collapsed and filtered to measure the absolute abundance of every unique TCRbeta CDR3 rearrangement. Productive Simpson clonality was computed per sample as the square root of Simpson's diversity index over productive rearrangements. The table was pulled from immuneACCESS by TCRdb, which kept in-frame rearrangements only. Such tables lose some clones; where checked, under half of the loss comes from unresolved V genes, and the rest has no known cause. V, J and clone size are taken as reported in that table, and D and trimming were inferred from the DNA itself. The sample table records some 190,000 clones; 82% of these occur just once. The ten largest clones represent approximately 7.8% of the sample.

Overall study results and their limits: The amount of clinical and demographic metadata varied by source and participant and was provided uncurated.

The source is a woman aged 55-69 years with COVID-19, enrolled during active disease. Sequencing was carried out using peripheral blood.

CDR3 sequence: CASSQTSGQNTGELFF. The DNA sequence is TGTGCCAGCAGCCAAACTAGCGGCCAGAACACCGGGGAGCTGTTTTTT. The chain is assembled from TRBV3-1 (or the pseudogene TRBV3-2) and TRBJ2-2; TRBD2 matches 8 bases in the middle. Inclusive of the bounding cysteine and phenylalanine, the CDR3 is 16 residues long. The entry retains the CDR3 DNA only, 48 bases that are in frame from base 1. Compared with germline, V lacks 2 bases and J lacks 1 base; bases without a gene match: 3. The germline V gene (reference sequence) sets CDR1 to LGHDT and CDR2 to YNNKEL.